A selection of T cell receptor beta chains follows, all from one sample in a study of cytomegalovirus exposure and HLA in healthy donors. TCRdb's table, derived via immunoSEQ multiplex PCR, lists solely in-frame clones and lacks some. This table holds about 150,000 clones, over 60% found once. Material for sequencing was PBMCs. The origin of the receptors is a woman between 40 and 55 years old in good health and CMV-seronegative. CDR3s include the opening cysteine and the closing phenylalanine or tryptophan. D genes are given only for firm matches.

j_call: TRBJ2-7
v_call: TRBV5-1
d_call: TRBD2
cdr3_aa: CASSPDRGLTSGMGYEQYF

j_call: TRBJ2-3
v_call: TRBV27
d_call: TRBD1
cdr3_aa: CASSPDRVPDTQYF

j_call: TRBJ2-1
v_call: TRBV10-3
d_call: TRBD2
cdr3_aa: CAISGASGEVNEQFF

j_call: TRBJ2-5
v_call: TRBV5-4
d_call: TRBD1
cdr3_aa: CASSLRDVVTGGRKTQYF

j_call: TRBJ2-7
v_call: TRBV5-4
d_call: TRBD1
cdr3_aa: CASSLVTGDGGEQYF

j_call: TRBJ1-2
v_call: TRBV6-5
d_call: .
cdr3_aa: CASSYSGRGDGYTF

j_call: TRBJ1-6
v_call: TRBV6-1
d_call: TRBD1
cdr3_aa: CASSPGTAKNSPLHF

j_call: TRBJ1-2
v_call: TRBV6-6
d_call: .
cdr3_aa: CASSYGRYYGYTF

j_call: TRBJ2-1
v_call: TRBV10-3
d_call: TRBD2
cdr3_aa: CAISESPGLAGGGSYNEQFF

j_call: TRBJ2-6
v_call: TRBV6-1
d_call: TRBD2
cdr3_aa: CASSAGGPGRGANVLTF

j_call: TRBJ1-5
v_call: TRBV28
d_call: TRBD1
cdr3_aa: CASSGTGRNQPQHF

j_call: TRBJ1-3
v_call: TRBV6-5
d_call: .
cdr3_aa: CASSKGGDSGNTIYF

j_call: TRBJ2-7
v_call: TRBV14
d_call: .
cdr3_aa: CASSQARYEQYF

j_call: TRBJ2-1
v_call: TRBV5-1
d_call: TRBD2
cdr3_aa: CASSWLAGEGNEQFF

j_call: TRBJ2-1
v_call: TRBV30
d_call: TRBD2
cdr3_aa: CATTSSGLYNEQFF

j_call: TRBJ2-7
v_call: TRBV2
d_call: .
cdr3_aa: CASSRDSVYEQYF

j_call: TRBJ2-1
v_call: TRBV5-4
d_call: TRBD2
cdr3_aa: CASSSGAGANEQFF

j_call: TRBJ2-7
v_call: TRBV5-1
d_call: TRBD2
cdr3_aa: CASSSSGGVDEQYF

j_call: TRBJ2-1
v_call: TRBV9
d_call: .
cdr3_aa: CASSVAVRNEQFF

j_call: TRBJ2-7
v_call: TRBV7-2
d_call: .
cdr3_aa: CASSLWGLPSYEQYF

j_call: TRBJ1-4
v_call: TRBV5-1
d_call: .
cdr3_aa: CASSEAPGTNEKLFF

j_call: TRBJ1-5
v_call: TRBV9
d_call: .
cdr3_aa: CASSVGDMNSNQPQHF

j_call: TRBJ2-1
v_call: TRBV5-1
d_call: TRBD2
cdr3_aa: CASSRGLADYNEQFF

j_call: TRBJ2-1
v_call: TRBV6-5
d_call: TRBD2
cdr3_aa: CASSSGLANEQFF

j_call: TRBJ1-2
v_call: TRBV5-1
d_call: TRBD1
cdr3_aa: CASSLNKPGGGYTF

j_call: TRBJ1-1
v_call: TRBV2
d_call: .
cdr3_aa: CASSLTGLGAEAFF

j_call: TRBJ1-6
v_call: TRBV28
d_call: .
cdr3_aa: CASSLGGQGNSPLHF

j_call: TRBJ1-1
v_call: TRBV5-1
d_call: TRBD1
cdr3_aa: CASMTGQVNTEAFF

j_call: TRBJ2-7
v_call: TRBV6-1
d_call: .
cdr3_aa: CASSATRDTEQYF

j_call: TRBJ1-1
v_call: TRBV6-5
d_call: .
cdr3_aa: CASNGPMNTEAFF

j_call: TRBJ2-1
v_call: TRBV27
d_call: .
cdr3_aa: CASSRSVNNEQFF

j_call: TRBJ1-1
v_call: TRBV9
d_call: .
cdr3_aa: CASSVTGSNTEAFF

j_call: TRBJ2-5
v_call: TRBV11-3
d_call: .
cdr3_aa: CASSSEAETQYF

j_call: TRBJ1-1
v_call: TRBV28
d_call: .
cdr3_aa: CASSFGGIEAFF

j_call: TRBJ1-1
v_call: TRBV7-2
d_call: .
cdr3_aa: CASSLAGVWNTEAFF